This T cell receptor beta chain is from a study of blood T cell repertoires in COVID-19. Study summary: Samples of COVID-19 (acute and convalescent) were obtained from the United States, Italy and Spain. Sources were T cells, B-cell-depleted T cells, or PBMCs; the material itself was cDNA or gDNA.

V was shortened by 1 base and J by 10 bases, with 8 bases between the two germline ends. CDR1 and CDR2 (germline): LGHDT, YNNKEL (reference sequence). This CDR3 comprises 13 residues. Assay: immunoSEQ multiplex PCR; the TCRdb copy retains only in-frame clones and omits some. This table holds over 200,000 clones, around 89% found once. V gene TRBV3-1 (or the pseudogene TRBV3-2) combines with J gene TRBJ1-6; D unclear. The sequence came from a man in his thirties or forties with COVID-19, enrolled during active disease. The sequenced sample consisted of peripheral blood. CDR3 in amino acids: CASSQGRGSPLHF. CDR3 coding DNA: TGTGCCAGCAGCCAAGGACGGGGATCACCCCTCCACTTT.